There are many counts of the clone carrying this T cell receptor (beta chain). Its antigen is not identified. TCRdb reanalysed the reads using MiXCR and keeps one entry per CDR3 protein. This table has a few hundred thousand distinct CDR3 sequences, approximately 25% appearing once. The source of the sample is a study of T cell repertoires in cytomegalovirus infection. Turning to the study itself: As its CMV epitopes, the study selected recently identified HLA-C-restricted and well-studied HLA-B-restricted targets. Public TCR beta signatures indicated both CMV infection and matching HLA type. Study-wide results and limits: Cumulated frequencies of public TCR beta families served to identify carriers of CMV plus the relevant HLA. HLA-C-restricted CMV-specific TCR beta clonotypes prevailed in the ex vivo response.

In germline, CDR1 is SGHVS, CDR2 FNYEAQ. V was cut by 5 bases and J by 6 bases, with 22 bases left in between. The CDR3 spans 17 residues. The source is a human donor in good health (CMV status not recorded). Some clones in this sample may be carry-over from other donors' samples. The sample was cultured PBMCs, taken from culture after CMV antigen stimulation. The chain recombines TRBV7-6 with TRBJ2-2, with unresolved D. The CDR3 loop is CASSRIRPDSGPGELFF. Here the CDR3 DNA reads TGTGCCAGCAGCCGAATACGACCCGACTCCGGCCCCGGGGAGCTGTTTTTT.